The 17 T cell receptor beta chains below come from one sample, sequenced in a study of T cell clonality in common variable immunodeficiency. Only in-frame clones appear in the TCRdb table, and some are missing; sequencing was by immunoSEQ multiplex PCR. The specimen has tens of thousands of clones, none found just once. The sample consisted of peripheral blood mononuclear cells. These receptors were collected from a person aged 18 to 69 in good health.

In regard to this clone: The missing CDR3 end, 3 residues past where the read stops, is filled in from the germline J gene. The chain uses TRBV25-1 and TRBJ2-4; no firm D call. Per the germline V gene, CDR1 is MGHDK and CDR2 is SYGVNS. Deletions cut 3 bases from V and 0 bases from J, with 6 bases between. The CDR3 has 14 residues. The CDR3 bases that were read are TGTGCCAGCAGTGACAGGATAGCCAAAAACATT. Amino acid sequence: CASSDRIAKNI. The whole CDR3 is CASSDRIAKNIQYF.

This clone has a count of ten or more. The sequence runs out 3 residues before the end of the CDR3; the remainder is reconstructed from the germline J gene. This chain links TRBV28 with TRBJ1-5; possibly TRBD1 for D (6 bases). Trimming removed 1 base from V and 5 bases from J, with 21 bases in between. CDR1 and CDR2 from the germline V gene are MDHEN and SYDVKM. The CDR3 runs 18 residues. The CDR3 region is CASSLSTIGTLFHQPQHF. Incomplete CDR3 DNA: TGTGCCAGCAGTTTATCGACCATCGGGACATTGTTTCATCAGCCC.

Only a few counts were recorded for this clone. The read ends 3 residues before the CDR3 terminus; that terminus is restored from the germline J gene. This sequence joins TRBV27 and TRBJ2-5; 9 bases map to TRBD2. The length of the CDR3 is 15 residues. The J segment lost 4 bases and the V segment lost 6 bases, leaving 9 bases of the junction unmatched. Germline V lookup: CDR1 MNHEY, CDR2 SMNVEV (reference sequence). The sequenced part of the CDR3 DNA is TGTGCCAGCAGCCCCCGCTTAGCGGGAGCAGAGACC. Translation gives CASSPRLAGAET. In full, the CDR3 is CASSPRLAGAETQYF.

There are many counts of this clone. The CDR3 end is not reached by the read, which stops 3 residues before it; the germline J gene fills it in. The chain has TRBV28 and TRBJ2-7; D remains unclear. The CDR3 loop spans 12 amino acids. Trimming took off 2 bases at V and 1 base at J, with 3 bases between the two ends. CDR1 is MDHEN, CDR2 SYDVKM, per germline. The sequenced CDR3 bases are TGTGCCAGCAGTTTACAATCCTACGAG. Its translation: CASSLQSYE. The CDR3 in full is CASSLQSYEQYF.

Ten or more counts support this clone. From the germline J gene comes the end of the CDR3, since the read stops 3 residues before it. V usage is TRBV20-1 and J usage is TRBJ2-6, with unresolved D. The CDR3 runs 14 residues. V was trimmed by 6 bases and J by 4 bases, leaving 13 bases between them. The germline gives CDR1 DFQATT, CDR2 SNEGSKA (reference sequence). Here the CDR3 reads CSASRLGGANVLTF. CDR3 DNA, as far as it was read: TGCAGTGCAAGCCGGCTAGGCGGGGCCAACGTC.

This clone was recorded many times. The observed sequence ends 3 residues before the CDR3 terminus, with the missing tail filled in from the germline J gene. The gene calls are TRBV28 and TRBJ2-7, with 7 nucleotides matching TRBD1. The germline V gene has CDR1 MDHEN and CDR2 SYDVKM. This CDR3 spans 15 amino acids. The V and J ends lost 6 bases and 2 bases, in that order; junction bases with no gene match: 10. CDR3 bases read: TGTGCCAGCAGCCCGCAGGGGGTTGGGCCCTACGAG. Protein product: CASSPQGVGPYE. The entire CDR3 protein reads CASSPQGVGPYEQYF.

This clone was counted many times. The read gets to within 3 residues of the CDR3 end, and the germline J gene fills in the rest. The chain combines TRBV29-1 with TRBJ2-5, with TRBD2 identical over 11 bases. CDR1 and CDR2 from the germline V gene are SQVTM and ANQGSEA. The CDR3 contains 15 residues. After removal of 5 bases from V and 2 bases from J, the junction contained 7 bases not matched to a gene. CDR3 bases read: TGCAGCGTTACTCGACTAGCGGGGTCACAAGAGACC. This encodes CSVTRLAGSQET. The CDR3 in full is CSVTRLAGSQETQYF. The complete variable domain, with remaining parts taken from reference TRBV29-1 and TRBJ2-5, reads SAVISQKPSRDICQRGTSLTIQCQVDSQVTMMFWYRQQPGQSLTLIATANQGSEATYESGFVIDKFPISRPNLTFSTLTVSNMSPEDSSIYLCSVTRLAGSQETQYFGPGTRLLVL.

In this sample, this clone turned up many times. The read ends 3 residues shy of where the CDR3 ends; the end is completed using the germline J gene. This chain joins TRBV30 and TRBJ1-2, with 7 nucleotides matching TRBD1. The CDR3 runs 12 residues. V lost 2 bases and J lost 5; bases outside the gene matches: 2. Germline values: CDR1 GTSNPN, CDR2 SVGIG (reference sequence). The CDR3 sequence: CAWSQGDYGYTF. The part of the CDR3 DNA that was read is TGTGCCTGGAGTCAGGGGGATTATGGC.

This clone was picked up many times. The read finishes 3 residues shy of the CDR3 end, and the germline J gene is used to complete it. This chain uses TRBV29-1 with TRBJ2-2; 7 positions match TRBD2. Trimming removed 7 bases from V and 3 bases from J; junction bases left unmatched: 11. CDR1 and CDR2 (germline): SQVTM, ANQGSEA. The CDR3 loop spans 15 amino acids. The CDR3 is CSAILGGRYTGELFF. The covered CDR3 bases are TGCAGCGCTATTCTAGGCGGGAGATACACCGGGGAG.

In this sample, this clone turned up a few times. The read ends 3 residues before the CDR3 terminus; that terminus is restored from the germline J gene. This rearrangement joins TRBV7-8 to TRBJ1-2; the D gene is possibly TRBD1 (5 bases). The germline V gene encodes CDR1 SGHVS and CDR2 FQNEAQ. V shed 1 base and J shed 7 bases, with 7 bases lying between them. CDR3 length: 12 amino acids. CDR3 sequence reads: CASSLGRVGYTF. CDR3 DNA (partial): TGTGCCAGCAGCTTAGGCAGGGTTGGC.

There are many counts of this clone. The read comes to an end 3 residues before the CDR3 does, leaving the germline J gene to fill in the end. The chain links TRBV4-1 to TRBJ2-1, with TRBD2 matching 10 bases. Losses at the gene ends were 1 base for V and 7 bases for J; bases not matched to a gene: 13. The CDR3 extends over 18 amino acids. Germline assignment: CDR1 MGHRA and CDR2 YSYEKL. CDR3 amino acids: CASSQGLGASGRSNEQFF. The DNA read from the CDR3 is TGCGCCAGCAGCCAAGGCCTAGGGGCTAGCGGGAGATCTAATGAG.

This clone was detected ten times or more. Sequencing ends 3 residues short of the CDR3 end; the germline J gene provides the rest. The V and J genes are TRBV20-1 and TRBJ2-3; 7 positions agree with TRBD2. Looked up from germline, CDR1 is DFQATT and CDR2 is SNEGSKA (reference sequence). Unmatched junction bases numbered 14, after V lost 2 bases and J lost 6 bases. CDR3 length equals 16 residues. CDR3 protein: CSARSGREGHGDTQYF. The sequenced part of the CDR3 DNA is TGCAGTGCTAGATCAGGGAGGGAGGGCCATGGGGATACG.

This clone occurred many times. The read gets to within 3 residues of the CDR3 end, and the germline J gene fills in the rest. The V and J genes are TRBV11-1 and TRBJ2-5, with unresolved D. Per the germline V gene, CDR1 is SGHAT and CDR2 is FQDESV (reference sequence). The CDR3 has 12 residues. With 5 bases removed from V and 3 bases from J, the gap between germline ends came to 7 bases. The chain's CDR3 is CASSISEETQYF. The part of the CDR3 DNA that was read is TGTGCCAGCAGCATATCGGAAGAGACC.

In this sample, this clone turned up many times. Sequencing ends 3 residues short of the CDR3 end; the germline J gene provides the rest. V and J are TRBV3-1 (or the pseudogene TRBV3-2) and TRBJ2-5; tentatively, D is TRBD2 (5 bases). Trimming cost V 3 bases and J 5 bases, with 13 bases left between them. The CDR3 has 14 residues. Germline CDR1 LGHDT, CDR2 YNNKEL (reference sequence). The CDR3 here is CASSQKPGGETQYF. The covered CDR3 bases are TGTGCCAGCAGCCAGAAACCGGGCGGGGAGACC.

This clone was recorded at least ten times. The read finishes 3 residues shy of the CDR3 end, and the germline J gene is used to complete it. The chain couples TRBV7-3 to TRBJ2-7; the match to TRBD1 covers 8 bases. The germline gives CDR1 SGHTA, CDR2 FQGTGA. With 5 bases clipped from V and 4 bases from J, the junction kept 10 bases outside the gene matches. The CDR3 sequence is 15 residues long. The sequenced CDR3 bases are TGTGCCAGCAGCCCGGGGGCAGGGGGCATGTACGAG. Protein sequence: CASSPGAGGMYE. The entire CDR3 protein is CASSPGAGGMYEQYF.

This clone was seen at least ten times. The sequenced CDR3 bases are TGTGCCAGCAGCTGGGGGGAGGGAAATGAG. Its protein is CASSWGEGNE. The full-length CDR3 reads as CASSWGEGNEQFF. This chain uses TRBV5-4 with TRBJ2-1; the match to TRBD2 covers 7 bases. Coverage ceases 3 residues before the CDR3 finishes, and the germline J gene fills in the end. The CDR3 is 13 residues long. Germline CDR1 and CDR2: SGHNT and YYREEE (reference sequence). The J segment lost 7 bases and the V segment lost 3 bases, leaving 4 bases of the junction unmatched. Together with reference TRBV5-4 and TRBJ2-1, the CDR3 gives the full variable domain: ETGVTQSPTHLIKTRGQQVTLRCSSQSGHNTVSWYQQALGQGPQFIFQYYREEENGRGNFPPRFSGLQFPNYSSELNVNALELDDSALYLCASSWGEGNEQFFGPGTRLTVL.

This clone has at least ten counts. CDR3 residues: CAWSVGEKLFF. The DNA read from the CDR3 is TGTGCCTGGAGTGTAGGTGAAAAA. The chain is built from TRBV30 and TRBJ1-4, with D unresolved. Read sequence stops 3 residues before the CDR3 end, and the germline J gene provides the missing end. The CDR3 sequence is 11 residues long. Per the germline V gene, CDR1 is GTSNPN and CDR2 is SVGIG (reference sequence). V dropped 0 bases and J dropped 7 bases, with 3 bases sitting between them.